The 21 T cell receptor beta chains in this list originate from one sample, sequenced in a study of tumor-infiltrating lymphocytes in glioblastoma multiforme. TCR beta libraries were built from RNA through three nested multiplex PCR rounds using modified ARM-PCR. TCRdb re-analysed the multiplex PCR reads in MiXCR, keeping a single row per CDR3 protein. The sample contains about 11,000 distinct CDR3 sequences, less than 75% of which appear only once. The specimen was brain tumor tissue. The origin of the receptors is a male donor with glioblastoma.

The genes are TRBV12-3 or TRBV12-4 and TRBJ2-6, with 7 bases aligning to TRBD1. CDR3 size: 19 residues. With V trimmed by 6 bases and J by 1 base, 15 bases remained unmatched. In nucleotides, the CDR3 is TGTGCCAGCAGGGGACAGTACAGATCGACAGGGTCTGGGGCCAACGTCCTGACTTTC. This gives the protein CASRGQYRSTGSGANVLTF.

This clonotype was seen a handful of times. The chain has TRBV20-1 and TRBJ2-7, with 9 bases fitting TRBD1. The length of the CDR3 is 14 residues. The junction had 5 bases not matched to a gene; V was cut back by 4 bases and J by 1 base. The germline V gene encodes CDR1 DFQATT and CDR2 SNEGSKA (reference sequence). This chain's CDR3 is CSATGTGISYEQYF. The CDR3 DNA is TGCAGTGCTACTGGGACAGGGATATCCTACGAGCAGTACTTC.

The rearrangement uses TRBV7-9 and TRBJ1-1, with no clear D. This CDR3 spans 14 amino acids. CDR1 and CDR2 from the germline V gene are SEHNR and FQNEAQ (reference sequence). Trimming removed 2 bases from V and 6 bases from J, with 13 bases in between. CDR3 in DNA: TGTGCCAGCAGCTTACGGATGGAGGAGTCTGAAGCTTTCTTT. Encoded protein: CASSLRMEESEAFF. Complete variable domain (other parts from reference TRBV7-9 and TRBJ1-1): DTGVSQNPRHKITKRGQNVTFRCDPISEHNRLYWYRQTLGQGPEFLTYFQNEAQLEKSRLLSDRFSAERPKGSFSTLEIQRTEQGDSAMYLCASSLRMEESEAFFGQGTRLTVV.

In regard to this clonotype: The junction shows a germline mismatch at one end, possibly a read error. V gene TRBV11-2 combines with J gene TRBJ2-1, with D possibly TRBD1 on 6 matching bases. CDR1 and CDR2 (germline): SGHAT, FQNNGV. The CDR3 totals 13 residues. CDR3 in DNA: TGTGCCAGTAGCATAGATAGGGGGTATGAGCGGTTCTTC. This encodes CASSIDRGYERFF.

V is TRBV11-2 and J is TRBJ2-2; TRBD1 might be the D (6 bases). The germline V gene has CDR1 SGHAT and CDR2 FQNNGV. The CDR3 runs 17 residues. Trimming cost V 3 bases and J 6 bases, with 20 bases left between them. The CDR3 protein is CASSFPRDRLTAGELFF. In DNA form, the CDR3 reads TGTGCCAGCAGCTTCCCTCGTGACAGGTTAACGGCCGGGGAGCTGTTTTTT.

This clonotype was detected a few times. This chain uses TRBV11-2 with TRBJ2-5; D may be TRBD1 or TRBD2 (7 bases each). Deletions cut 5 bases from V and 5 bases from J, with 15 bases between. This CDR3 is 14 amino acids long. The germline V gene has CDR1 SGHAT and CDR2 FQNNGV. The CDR3 reads CASSQGGSPETQYF. In DNA form, the CDR3 reads TGTGCCAGCAGCCAGGGGGGGTCCCCGGAGACCCAGTACTTC.

This clonotype is deemed medium-sized. The chain carries TRBV4-1 and TRBJ2-1; 8 bases map to TRBD2. Germline V gene lookup returns CDR1 MGHRA and CDR2 YSYEKL. This CDR3 has 14 amino acids. J gave up 1 base and V 6 bases, and 2 bases lay outside the gene matches. CDR3 sequence reads: CASRTSASYNEQFF. The CDR3 coding sequence is TGCGCCAGCAGGACTAGCGCTTCCTACAATGAGCAGTTCTTC.

This rearrangement joins TRBV6-1 to TRBJ2-7; D may be TRBD1 or TRBD2 (6 bases each). Germline lookup yields CDR1 MNHNS and CDR2 SASEGT. The V gene lost 3 bases and the J gene lost 8 bases, with 17 bases spanning the gap. The CDR3 totals 14 residues. DNA of the CDR3: TGTGCCAGCAGTGATGTGGGGGGCTTGGTCAAGCAGTACTTC. Protein sequence: CASSDVGGLVKQYF.

Concerning this clonotype: One end of the junction is discordant with germline, which a read error may explain. The chain has TRBV11-2 and TRBJ1-5; D unclear. The CDR3 consists of 13 residues. The germline V gene has CDR1 SGHAT and CDR2 FQNNGV. The CDR3 protein is CASSLVEDKLQNF. CDR3 DNA: TGTGCCAGCAGCTTAGTAGAGGATAAGCTCCAGAATTTC.

V and J are TRBV7-9 and TRBJ2-4; D tentatively reads TRBD1 or TRBD2 (5 bases each). Germline CDR1 is SEHNR and CDR2 is FQNEAQ (reference sequence). V was pared by 0 bases and J by 2 bases, with 17 bases between. The CDR3 has 18 amino acids. CDR3 in DNA: TGTGCCAGCAGCTTAGCCCGGGGCTCCTCCTTAACCAAAAACATTCAGTACTTC. Translated, it gives CASSLARGSSLTKNIQYF.

The chain combines TRBV6-5 with TRBJ2-3; 9 bases agree with TRBD1. The CDR3 has 15 residues. The V gene's germline CDR1 is MNHEY and CDR2 SVGAGI. The ends lost 5 bases at V and 5 bases at J; junction bases unmatched: 8. CDR3 protein: CASSLPTGGRDTQYF. The CDR3 DNA follows: TGTGCCAGCAGTCTCCCAACAGGGGGCAGAGATACGCAGTATTTT.

The V call is TRBV6-5, the J call TRBJ2-1, with TRBD2 matching over 8 bases. The J segment lost 6 bases and the V segment lost 4 bases, leaving 8 bases of the junction unmatched. The V gene's germline CDR1 is MNHEY and CDR2 SVGAGI. The CDR3 runs 15 residues. DNA for the CDR3: TGTGCCAGCAGTTTGATAACGGGAGGGTTCAATGAGCAGTTCTTC. Its translation is CASSLITGGFNEQFF.

This clonotype was seen repeatedly, ten times or more. The rearrangement links TRBV11-1 to TRBJ2-3, with 7 bases identical to TRBD1. Germline loops: CDR1 SGHAT, CDR2 FQDESV (reference sequence). With 3 bases clipped from V and 2 bases from J, the junction kept 8 bases outside the gene matches. The CDR3 spans 16 residues. The DNA for the CDR3 is TGTGCCAGCAGCTTTTTCGGACAGGTAGACACAGATACGCAGTATTTT. It is translated as CASSFFGQVDTDTQYF.

As for this clonotype: At one end the junction does not follow the germline gene, possibly because of a read error. The chain uses TRBV29-1 and TRBJ2-2; D perhaps matches TRBD1 (6 bases). The CDR3 has 13 amino acids. Germline V gives CDR1 SQVTM, CDR2 ANQGSEA. CDR3 bases: TGTAGCGCCAGGACAGAGAACACCGGGGAGCTGTTTTTT. Its translation is CSARTENTGELFF.

Details on this clonotype: Relative to the germline gene, one junction end is altered; a read error may explain this. V and J are TRBV20-1 and TRBJ1-1; 8 bases agree with TRBD1. The CDR3 is 16 amino acids. Germline V gives CDR1 DFQATT, CDR2 SNEGSKA (reference sequence). Written as DNA, the CDR3 is TGCAGTGCTACGGACAGGGCCCATGCCATGAACACTGAAGTTCCCTTT. Encoded protein: CSATDRAHAMNTEVPF.

A note on this clonotype: One junction end does not reproduce the germline sequence, and a read error may be involved. The chain is built from TRBV11-3 and TRBJ2-7; maybe TRBD2 (6 bases). This CDR3 is built from 13 residues. Germline lookup yields CDR1 SGHNT and CDR2 YENEEA. The CDR3 sequence: CASSRGSDYEKYF. The CDR3 DNA is TGTGCCAGCAGTCGGGGGTCAGACTACGAGAAGTACTTC.

About this clonotype itself: At one of its ends the junction is not consistent with the germline gene, which may arise from a read error. The CDR3 loop is CASSTRDRGGRNIQYF. The DNA of the CDR3 is TGTGCCAGCAGCACCCGGGACAGGGGGGGGCGGAACATTCAGTACTTC. The rearrangement joins TRBV5-1 to TRBJ2-4; 11 bases align to TRBD1. Germline V CDR1 and CDR2: SGHRS, YFSETQ. The CDR3 has 16 residues. Looking up the rest from reference TRBV5-1 and TRBJ2-4 gives the full variable domain: KAGVTQTPRYLIKTRGQQVTLSCSPISGHRSVSWYQQTPGQGLQFLFEYFSETQRNKGNFPGRFSGRQFSNSRSEMNVSTLELGDSALYLCASSTRDRGGRNIQYFGAGTRLSVL.

The V gene is TRBV29-1, the J gene TRBJ1-1; 8 nucleotides line up with TRBD1. Germline values: CDR1 SQVTM, CDR2 ANQGSEA. J gave up 0 bases and V 7 bases, and 4 bases lay outside the gene matches. This CDR3 spans 13 amino acids. The CDR3 region is CSDRQGMNTEAFF. The CDR3 DNA follows: TGCAGCGATCGACAGGGGATGAACACTGAAGCTTTCTTT.

This clonotype is a singleton in its sample. This is likely a read error, given that the CDR3 carries no conserved phenylalanine or tryptophan at its end. For the CDR3, the DNA is TGTGCCAGCAGCGCCTACGAGCGCGCTGAAGCTTTCCTT. Protein product: CASSAYERAEAFL. The rearrangement joins TRBV11-2 to TRBJ1-1; D is uncertain. Germline assignment: CDR1 SGHAT and CDR2 FQNNGV. Trimming removed 5 bases from V and 6 bases from J, with 13 bases in between. The CDR3 is 13 amino acids.

The J gene is TRBJ1-1, the V gene TRBV13; the D is unclear. Germline loops: CDR1 PRHDT, CDR2 FYEKMQ (reference sequence). There are 14 residues in the CDR3. V was shortened by 3 bases and J by 0 bases, with 8 bases between the two germline ends. CDR3 DNA: TGTGCCAGCAGCTTGGGCCTTATGAACACTGAAGCTTTCTTT. Its translation: CASSLGLMNTEAFF.

This clonotype was recorded at least ten times. CDR3 protein: CAILGSGANVLTF. CDR3 coding DNA: TGTGCCATACTAGGGTCTGGGGCCAACGTCCTGACTTTC. V gene TRBV7-9 combines with J gene TRBJ2-6, with D perhaps matching TRBD2 (5 bases). V lost 10 bases and J 1 base, leaving 8 bases between the germline ends. Germline V gene data show CDR1 as SEHNR and CDR2 as FQNEAQ (reference sequence). This CDR3 is built from 13 residues.